Given below is one TCR beta chain in context. Its antigen remains undetermined. Per-base qualities were not stored, and no clone one base away is much larger. Patients with autoimmune disease history or receiving systemic immunosuppression were excluded from the trial. Peripheral blood for TCR sequencing was collected from all dose cohorts at baseline, on cycle 4 day 1, and on cycle 7 day 1. Samples came from an open-label, multicenter, first-in-human phase I dose-escalation trial of ivuxolimab. Adults with locally advanced or metastatic melanoma, renal cell, hepatocellular, or head and neck squamous cell carcinoma were enrolled in the trial. Before TCR sequencing, CD4+ T cells and CD8+ T cells from peripheral blood were sorted into separate populations. CDR1 SNHLY and CDR2 FYNNEI were looked up in the germline V gene. Reading from cysteine to phenylalanine, the CDR3 counts 16 amino acids. The read is trimmed to its CDR3 DNA, 48 bases read in frame from base 1. The junction shows trimming of 3 bases on V and 6 bases on J, and the gene matches do not reach 9 bases of it.

This sample is drawn from a study of OX40 agonist ivuxolimab in advanced cancers. Regarding the complete study: Ivuxolimab was a fully human IgG2 agonistic monoclonal antibody targeting the costimulatory receptor OX40 (CD134). Of the roughly 51 patients in dose escalation, about 20 had hepatocellular carcinoma, some 15 had melanoma, 9 had renal cell carcinoma and 9 had head and neck cancer. The paper covers the monotherapy dose-escalation part of the phase I ivuxolimab trial, which included N ≈ 50 patients. Intravenous ivuxolimab was administered to patients every 2 weeks at six dose levels: 0.01, 0.1, 0.3, 1.5, 3 and 10 mg/kg. Peripheral TCRbeta sequencing was intended to test whether TCR sequence diversity was altered and clonal T-cell expansion was caused by ivuxolimab. Patients were allowed to have had prior anti-PD-1, anti-PD-L1 or anti-CTLA-4 therapy, and 40% of the dose-escalation patients had previously received checkpoint inhibitors. A male proportion of nearly 85% and a mean age of approximately 55 years, ranging from 23 to 79, were recorded for the dose-escalation cohort. Partial responses were achieved by three dose-escalation patients, of whom one had hepatocellular carcinoma and two had cutaneous melanoma.

Genomic DNA was isolated from the sorted cells so that the TCRbeta CDR3 region could be sequenced. The immunoSEQ Assay was used to sequence the TCRbeta CDR3 regions. Here the immuneACCESS table is served through TCRdb, limited to in-frame sequences with V and J called. Missing clones are a known gap in these copies; in checked studies unresolved V genes cover under half, and the rest lacks a known reason. This sample gives under 20,000 clones in total; roughly 88% of them show up just once. Roughly 13% of the sample is held by the ten biggest clonotypes. The full study reports these points: At doses from 0.1 to 3.0 mg/kg, clonal expansion was seen in both CD4+ and CD8+ blood T cells between baseline and week 6. On average, CD8+ T cells showed more expanded clones than CD4+ T cells after ivuxolimab. Which antigens the clonally expanded peripheral T cells were specific for was not determined. In the 0.1-3.0 mg/kg groups, partial responders were among the patients with the lowest normalized peripheral clonal expansion, particularly in CD8+ T cells. Low levels of normalized T-cell clonal expansion were also seen in some patients who did not respond.

The chain is made from TRBV2 and TRBJ1-2; TRBD1 aligns with 11 central bases. The origin of this receptor is an adult with an advanced solid tumor such as melanoma, head and neck, liver or kidney cancer. The starting material was CD4+ or CD8+ T cells sorted from blood, obtained in a trial of the OX40 agonist ivuxolimab. The CDR3 region has the sequence CASSDGTGGPRDGYTF. The nucleotide sequence is TGTGCCAGCAGTGACGGGACAGGGGGGCCAAGGGATGGCTACACCTTC.